This is a list of T cell receptor beta chains from one sample in a study of shared clonotypes between healthy human individuals. Here immunoSEQ multiplex PCR was the method, and the copy in TCRdb shows in-frame clones only, minus some. The profile shows more than 1.2 million clones, approximately 98.5% of them singletons. Sequenced sample: naive CD4+ T cells sorted from blood. The receptor source for this set is a young man in good health. The CDR3 runs from the conserved cysteine through the conserved F or W. Fields, in order: D gene, J gene, V gene, clone size, CDR3 protein, CDR3 DNA. A D gene is named only where the DNA matches it firmly. Clone size is given for some rows only: seen once, a few or many times, or a class if the clone is expanded.

D gene: -
J gene: TRBJ1-1
V gene: TRBV29-1
clone size: -
CDR3 protein: CSVEGPGLGTEAFF
CDR3 DNA: TGCAGCGTTGAAGGCCCAGGGTTGGGCACTGAAGCTTTCTTT

D gene: TRBD1
J gene: TRBJ2-1
V gene: TRBV19
clone size: -
CDR3 protein: CASSTDRGRSYNEQFF
CDR3 DNA: TGTGCCAGTAGTACCGACAGGGGGCGATCCTACAATGAGCAGTTCTTC

D gene: TRBD2
J gene: TRBJ2-1
V gene: TRBV7-3
clone size: -
CDR3 protein: CASSLLPGLADYNEQFF
CDR3 DNA: TGTGCCAGCAGCCTCCTACCGGGACTAGCGGATTACAATGAGCAGTTCTTC

D gene: -
J gene: TRBJ1-4
V gene: TRBV7-2
clone size: once
CDR3 protein: CASSLRSGVELFF
CDR3 DNA: TGTGCCAGCAGCTTACGATCAGGGGTTGAACTGTTTTTT

D gene: TRBD1
J gene: TRBJ2-7
V gene: TRBV9
clone size: once
CDR3 protein: CASSVEQGSYEQYF
CDR3 DNA: TGTGCCAGCAGCGTAGAACAGGGGTCCTACGAGCAGTACTTC

D gene: -
J gene: TRBJ1-2
V gene: TRBV28
clone size: -
CDR3 protein: CASRPTGEFYGYTF
CDR3 DNA: TGTGCCAGCAGACCGACCGGGGAGTTCTATGGCTACACCTTC

D gene: -
J gene: TRBJ1-2
V gene: TRBV2
clone size: once
CDR3 protein: CASAGPANYGYTF
CDR3 DNA: TGTGCCAGCGCGGGACCGGCTAACTATGGCTACACCTTC

D gene: -
J gene: TRBJ2-5
V gene: TRBV5-1
clone size: -
CDR3 protein: CASARTTQETQYF
CDR3 DNA: TGCGCCAGCGCCAGGACTACCCAAGAGACCCAGTACTTC

D gene: -
J gene: TRBJ1-5
V gene: TRBV9
clone size: once
CDR3 protein: CASSVEPRGQPQHF
CDR3 DNA: TGTGCCAGCAGCGTAGAGCCCAGAGGGCAGCCCCAGCATTTT

D gene: -
J gene: TRBJ1-1
V gene: TRBV2
clone size: -
CDR3 protein: CASSADGMNTEAFF
CDR3 DNA: TGTGCCAGCAGTGCAGACGGCATGAACACTGAAGCTTTCTTT

D gene: TRBD1
J gene: TRBJ2-2
V gene: TRBV2
clone size: -
CDR3 protein: CASSPDRANTGELFF
CDR3 DNA: TGTGCCAGCAGCCCCGACAGGGCCAACACCGGGGAGCTGTTTTTT

D gene: -
J gene: TRBJ1-3
V gene: TRBV9
clone size: -
CDR3 protein: CASSVGNMGNTIYF
CDR3 DNA: TGTGCCAGCAGCGTAGGTAACATGGGAAACACCATATATTTT

D gene: -
J gene: TRBJ1-2
V gene: TRBV29-1
clone size: -
CDR3 protein: CSVARTTYGYTF
CDR3 DNA: TGCAGCGTTGCCCGAACTACCTATGGCTACACCTTC

D gene: -
J gene: TRBJ2-5
V gene: TRBV2
clone size: -
CDR3 protein: CASKGGRAHETQYF
CDR3 DNA: TGTGCCAGCAAGGGGGGGAGGGCCCACGAGACCCAGTACTTC

D gene: -
J gene: TRBJ1-2
V gene: TRBV27
clone size: -
CDR3 protein: CASSQVGPLNYGYTF
CDR3 DNA: TGTGCCAGCAGTCAAGTGGGTCCGTTAAACTATGGCTACACCTTC

D gene: TRBD1
J gene: TRBJ2-5
V gene: TRBV5-8
clone size: -
CDR3 protein: CASSFGKGTVIFETQYF
CDR3 DNA: TGTGCCAGCAGCTTCGGAAAAGGGACAGTTATTTTCGAGACCCAGTACTTC

D gene: TRBD1
J gene: TRBJ2-5
V gene: TRBV29-1
clone size: -
CDR3 protein: CAGRTGEETQYF
CDR3 DNA: TGCGCAGGGAGAACAGGGGAAGAGACCCAGTACTTC

D gene: TRBD1
J gene: TRBJ1-5
V gene: TRBV15
clone size: -
CDR3 protein: CATREGGPGNQPQHF
CDR3 DNA: TGTGCCACCAGAGAAGGGGGCCCAGGCAATCAGCCCCAGCATTTT

D gene: TRBD2
J gene: TRBJ2-5
V gene: TRBV5-4
clone size: -
CDR3 protein: CASSFRRASGGETQYF
CDR3 DNA: TGTGCCAGCAGCTTTCGAAGGGCCTCGGGGGGAGAGACCCAGTACTTC

D gene: TRBD1
J gene: TRBJ2-2
V gene: TRBV7-3
clone size: -
CDR3 protein: CASSFGTGVRSTGELFF
CDR3 DNA: TGTGCCAGCAGCTTCGGGACAGGGGTGCGGAGCACCGGGGAGCTGTTTTTT

D gene: TRBD1
J gene: TRBJ1-5
V gene: TRBV5-1
clone size: -
CDR3 protein: CASSEGQEDQPQHF
CDR3 DNA: TGCGCCAGCAGCGAGGGACAGGAGGATCAGCCCCAGCATTTT

D gene: TRBD1
J gene: TRBJ1-4
V gene: TRBV5-1
clone size: -
CDR3 protein: CASSATGTGSEKLFF
CDR3 DNA: TGCGCCAGCAGCGCTACCGGGACAGGGTCTGAAAAACTGTTTTTT

D gene: -
J gene: TRBJ1-1
V gene: TRBV10-3
clone size: once
CDR3 protein: CAISEGVWTEAFF
CDR3 DNA: TGTGCCATCAGTGAAGGAGTGTGGACTGAAGCTTTCTTT

D gene: -
J gene: TRBJ1-4
V gene: TRBV6-5
clone size: -
CDR3 protein: CASSYVVSATNEKLFF
CDR3 DNA: TGTGCCAGCAGTTATGTTGTTTCGGCAACTAATGAAAAACTGTTTTTT

D gene: TRBD2
J gene: TRBJ2-1
V gene: TRBV5-1
clone size: -
CDR3 protein: CASSLAGLGYNEQFF
CDR3 DNA: TGCGCCAGCAGCTTGGCCGGACTAGGCTACAATGAGCAGTTCTTC

D gene: TRBD2
J gene: TRBJ2-2
V gene: TRBV4-2
clone size: -
CDR3 protein: CASSRGGSIAGGYTGELFF
CDR3 DNA: TGTGCCAGCAGCCGAGGCGGGTCAATAGCGGGAGGGTACACCGGGGAGCTGTTTTTT

D gene: -
J gene: TRBJ1-1
V gene: TRBV7-2
clone size: -
CDR3 protein: CASSYPGNNTEAFF
CDR3 DNA: TGTGCCAGCAGTTACCCAGGGAACAACACTGAAGCTTTCTTT

D gene: -
J gene: TRBJ2-3
V gene: TRBV7-6
clone size: -
CDR3 protein: CASSLAATDTQYF
CDR3 DNA: TGTGCCAGCAGCTTAGCGGCCACAGATACGCAGTATTTT

D gene: -
J gene: TRBJ2-7
V gene: TRBV15
clone size: -
CDR3 protein: CATSREPLYEQYF
CDR3 DNA: TGTGCCACCAGCCGCGAGCCACTCTACGAGCAGTACTTC

D gene: TRBD1
J gene: TRBJ1-1
V gene: TRBV19
clone size: -
CDR3 protein: CASGKGASRDEAFF
CDR3 DNA: TGTGCCAGTGGAAAGGGGGCCTCCCGGGATGAAGCTTTCTTT

D gene: -
J gene: TRBJ2-2
V gene: TRBV6-1
clone size: -
CDR3 protein: CASSELANTGELFF
CDR3 DNA: TGTGCCAGCAGTGAACTCGCGAACACCGGGGAGCTGTTTTTT

D gene: TRBD2
J gene: TRBJ2-7
V gene: TRBV11-1
clone size: -
CDR3 protein: CASSPSGGRTYEQYF
CDR3 DNA: TGTGCCAGCAGCCCAAGTGGCGGGAGGACCTACGAGCAGTACTTC

D gene: -
J gene: TRBJ1-1
V gene: TRBV7-9
clone size: once
CDR3 protein: CASSSTRTDTEAFF
CDR3 DNA: TGTGCCAGCAGCTCAACCAGGACCGACACTGAAGCTTTCTTT

D gene: -
J gene: TRBJ2-7
V gene: TRBV13
clone size: -
CDR3 protein: CASSLGSYEQYF
CDR3 DNA: TGTGCCAGCAGCTTAGGGTCTTACGAGCAGTACTTC

D gene: -
J gene: TRBJ2-7
V gene: TRBV5-5
clone size: -
CDR3 protein: CASSLVSASYEQYF
CDR3 DNA: TGTGCCAGCAGCTTGGTGTCAGCCTCCTACGAGCAGTACTTC

D gene: -
J gene: TRBJ2-3
V gene: TRBV5-1
clone size: -
CDR3 protein: CASSLSLRASTDTQYF
CDR3 DNA: TGCGCCAGCAGCTTGAGCCTCCGTGCCAGCACAGATACGCAGTATTTT

D gene: -
J gene: TRBJ2-7
V gene: TRBV30
clone size: -
CDR3 protein: CAWTKTGTYEQYF
CDR3 DNA: TGTGCCTGGACCAAAACAGGTACCTACGAGCAGTACTTC

D gene: -
J gene: TRBJ2-5
V gene: TRBV5-4
clone size: -
CDR3 protein: CASSLVTGVETQYF
CDR3 DNA: TGTGCCAGCAGCTTGGTGACAGGAGTTGAGACCCAGTACTTC

D gene: -
J gene: TRBJ2-7
V gene: TRBV29-1
clone size: -
CDR3 protein: CSVEGTQGYEQYF
CDR3 DNA: TGCAGCGTTGAGGGGACACAGGGATACGAGCAGTACTTC

D gene: TRBD2
J gene: TRBJ2-5
V gene: TRBV5-1
clone size: -
CDR3 protein: CASTGREGETQYF
CDR3 DNA: TGCGCCAGCACCGGACGGGAGGGCGAGACCCAGTACTTC

D gene: TRBD2
J gene: TRBJ2-1
V gene: TRBV28
clone size: once
CDR3 protein: CASSPHLAGAVNEQFF
CDR3 DNA: TGTGCCAGCAGTCCCCATTTAGCGGGAGCAGTGAATGAGCAGTTCTTC

D gene: -
J gene: TRBJ2-1
V gene: TRBV11-2
clone size: -
CDR3 protein: CASSLNEQFF
CDR3 DNA: TGTGCCAGCAGCCTGAATGAGCAGTTCTTC

D gene: -
J gene: TRBJ1-1
V gene: TRBV2
clone size: -
CDR3 protein: CASSEVGIPTEAFF
CDR3 DNA: TGTGCCAGCAGTGAGGTGGGGATCCCCACTGAAGCTTTCTTT

D gene: TRBD1
J gene: TRBJ2-7
V gene: TRBV28
clone size: -
CDR3 protein: CASSSPEDREYEQYF
CDR3 DNA: TGTGCCAGCAGTTCCCCAGAGGACAGGGAATACGAGCAGTACTTC

D gene: -
J gene: TRBJ1-1
V gene: TRBV7-9
clone size: -
CDR3 protein: CASSRSGATEAFF
CDR3 DNA: TGTGCCAGCAGCCGAAGTGGGGCCACTGAAGCTTTCTTT

D gene: TRBD1
J gene: TRBJ2-1
V gene: TRBV14
clone size: -
CDR3 protein: CASSQRTGWSYNEQFF
CDR3 DNA: TGTGCCAGCAGCCAGCGGACAGGGTGGTCCTACAATGAGCAGTTCTTC

D gene: -
J gene: TRBJ1-5
V gene: TRBV18
clone size: -
CDR3 protein: CASSPGSVGNQPQHF
CDR3 DNA: TGTGCCAGCTCTCCAGGGAGCGTAGGCAATCAGCCCCAGCATTTT

D gene: TRBD2
J gene: TRBJ2-3
V gene: TRBV9
clone size: -
CDR3 protein: CASSFGTSGADTQYF
CDR3 DNA: TGTGCCAGCAGCTTCGGGACTAGCGGGGCAGATACGCAGTATTTT

D gene: -
J gene: TRBJ1-2
V gene: TRBV28
clone size: -
CDR3 protein: CASSTDHSRRGYTF
CDR3 DNA: TGTGCCAGCAGTACCGACCACTCTAGACGTGGCTACACCTTC

D gene: TRBD2
J gene: TRBJ2-7
V gene: TRBV19
clone size: -
CDR3 protein: CASSPSGRSYEQYF
CDR3 DNA: TGTGCCAGCTCACCTAGCGGGAGGTCCTACGAGCAGTACTTC

D gene: -
J gene: TRBJ1-2
V gene: TRBV5-1
clone size: -
CDR3 protein: CASRVSTVDGYTF
CDR3 DNA: TGCGCCAGCAGGGTCAGCACAGTGGATGGCTACACCTTC

D gene: -
J gene: TRBJ2-7
V gene: TRBV10-2
clone size: -
CDR3 protein: CASSDPGEQYF
CDR3 DNA: TGCGCCAGCAGTGACCCAGGGGAGCAGTACTTC

D gene: -
J gene: TRBJ2-1
V gene: TRBV7-9
clone size: -
CDR3 protein: CASSLTGNEQFF
CDR3 DNA: TGTGCCAGCAGCTTAACGGGCAATGAGCAGTTCTTC

D gene: TRBD1
J gene: TRBJ2-2
V gene: TRBV6-6
clone size: -
CDR3 protein: CASSYGDRVTGELFF
CDR3 DNA: TGTGCCAGCAGTTACGGGGACAGGGTAACCGGGGAGCTGTTTTTT

D gene: -
J gene: TRBJ2-1
V gene: TRBV5-4
clone size: -
CDR3 protein: CATTGSYNEQFF
CDR3 DNA: TGTGCCACCACAGGTTCCTACAATGAGCAGTTCTTC

D gene: TRBD2
J gene: TRBJ2-5
V gene: TRBV9
clone size: -
CDR3 protein: CASSAIGTSQETQYF
CDR3 DNA: TGTGCCAGCAGCGCAATCGGGACTAGCCAAGAGACCCAGTACTTC

D gene: -
J gene: TRBJ2-7
V gene: TRBV7-6
clone size: -
CDR3 protein: CASSLGQGLIHEQYF
CDR3 DNA: TGTGCCAGCAGCTTAGGGCAGGGATTGATCCACGAGCAGTACTTC

D gene: -
J gene: TRBJ2-5
V gene: TRBV6-1
clone size: -
CDR3 protein: CASSVRTDEETQYF
CDR3 DNA: TGTGCCAGCAGTGTCAGGACAGACGAAGAGACCCAGTACTTC

D gene: TRBD1
J gene: TRBJ1-3
V gene: TRBV18
clone size: -
CDR3 protein: CASSPLDRSGSGNTIYF
CDR3 DNA: TGTGCCAGCTCACCGCTGGACAGGTCCGGCTCTGGAAACACCATATATTTT

D gene: -
J gene: TRBJ2-7
V gene: TRBV5-6
clone size: -
CDR3 protein: CASSSDPGEQYF
CDR3 DNA: TGTGCCAGCAGCTCGGACCCGGGGGAGCAGTACTTC